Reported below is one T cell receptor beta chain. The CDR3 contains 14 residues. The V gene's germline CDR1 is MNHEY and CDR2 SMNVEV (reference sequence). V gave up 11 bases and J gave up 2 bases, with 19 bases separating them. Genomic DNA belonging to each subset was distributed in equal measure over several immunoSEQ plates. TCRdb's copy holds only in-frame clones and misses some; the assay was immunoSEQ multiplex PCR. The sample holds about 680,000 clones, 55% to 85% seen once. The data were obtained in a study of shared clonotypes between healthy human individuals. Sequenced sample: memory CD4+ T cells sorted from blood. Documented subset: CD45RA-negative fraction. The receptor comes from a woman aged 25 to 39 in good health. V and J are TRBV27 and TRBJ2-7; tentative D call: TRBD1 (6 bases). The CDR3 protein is CASRYRTAAYEQYF. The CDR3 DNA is TGTGCCTCTCGGTACAGGACAGCTGCCTACGAGCAGTACTTC.